These 30 T cell receptor beta chains were all obtained from the same sample, sequenced in a study of T cell repertoires in cytomegalovirus infection. TCRdb processed the reads anew with MiXCR; each CDR3 protein has one entry. This sample has around 81,000 distinct CDR3 sequences; about 40% occur once, and the top ten carry approximately 93%. Their recognized antigens are unknown. The sample in question was CD8+ T cells from cultured PBMCs, obtained from culture after CMV antigen stimulation. Source of these receptors: a human donor in good health (CMV status not recorded). Some clones in this sample may be carry-over from other donors' samples.

The chain couples TRBV7-2 to TRBJ1-1; D not certain. The germline CDR1 and CDR2 sequences are SGHTA and FQGNSA. This CDR3 is built from 13 residues. The germline V and J ends were trimmed by 4 bases and 1 base, with 7 bases remaining between them. DNA of the CDR3: TGTGCCAGCAGCTCCACCAGGAACACTGAAGCTTTCTTT. Translated, it gives CASSSTRNTEAFF.

The chain joins TRBV27 to TRBJ2-7; no clear D. The CDR3 length is 15 residues. V lost 6 bases and J lost 2, with 17 bases in between. Germline CDR1 is MNHEY and CDR2 is SMNVEV (reference sequence). In DNA form, the CDR3 reads TGTGCCAGCAGCTCTATCGGAGAAAATCCCTACGAGCAGTACTTC. This sequence encodes CASSSIGENPYEQYF.

V is TRBV5-5 and J is TRBJ2-4; no definite D call. V lost 1 base and J lost 8, with 13 bases in between. From germline, CDR1 is SGHKS and CDR2 YYEKEE (reference sequence). The CDR3 is 14 residues long. As DNA, the CDR3 is TGTGCCAGCAGCTTGACCGGGCCGACGGACATTCAGTACTTC. Translation: CASSLTGPTDIQYF.

The genes are TRBV7-6 and TRBJ1-4, with TRBD1 identical over 8 bases. V lost 2 bases to trimming and J lost 8 bases; unmatched junction nucleotides: 10. The germline V gene has CDR1 SGHVS and CDR2 FNYEAQ. The CDR3 is 16 residues long. CDR3: CASSLIPRGLQEKLFF. In DNA form, the CDR3 reads TGTGCCAGCAGCTTAATCCCCAGGGGGCTTCAGGAAAAACTGTTTTTT.

This clonotype has just one count. This rearrangement joins TRBV25-1 to TRBJ2-6, with D tentatively TRBD2 (5 bases). The CDR3 extends over 16 amino acids. V lost 10 bases and J 1 base, leaving 17 bases between the germline ends. Germline CDR1 and CDR2: MGHDK and SYGVNS. CDR3 residues: CATAGRGTSGANVLTF. CDR3 DNA sequence: TGTGCCACCGCGGGCCGGGGAACTTCTGGGGCCAACGTCCTGACTTTC.

This clonotype has a handful of counts. The chain links TRBV7-6 to TRBJ2-2, with 9 bases aligning to TRBD1. The junction had 7 bases not matched to a gene; V was cut back by 5 bases and J by 3 bases. Germline CDR1 and CDR2: SGHVS and FNYEAQ. The CDR3 covers 16 residues. The CDR3, as DNA: TGTGCCAGCAGCGATGGACAGGGGAGGCACACCGGGGAGCTGTTTTTT. This gives the protein CASSDGQGRHTGELFF.

This clonotype has more than one count but fewer than ten. The chain combines TRBV4-1 with TRBJ1-2; D is ambiguous. The V and J ends lost 0 bases and 8 bases respectively, with 16 bases between them. The CDR3 covers 15 residues. Germline V gene sequence: CDR1 MGHRA, CDR2 YSYEKL. The CDR3 DNA sequence: TGCGCCAGCAGCCAAGATGTGGAGTTCCTCTGGGGCTACACCTTC. This translates into CASSQDVEFLWGYTF.

The table lists this clonotype with a few counts. This sequence joins TRBV7-6 and TRBJ2-3; TRBD1 matches 7 bases. Germline V gene sequence: CDR1 SGHVS, CDR2 FNYEAQ. The length of the CDR3 is 18 residues. The ends lost 0 bases at V and 2 bases at J; junction bases unmatched: 11. CDR3 sequence: CASSLAPQGTGHTDTQYF. CDR3 nucleotide sequence: TGTGCCAGCAGCTTAGCGCCACAGGGGACCGGACACACAGATACGCAGTATTTT. The whole variable domain, filled in from reference TRBV7-6 and TRBJ2-3, reads GAGVSQSPRYKVTKRGQDVALRCDPISGHVSLYWYRQALGQGPEFLTYFNYEAQQDKSGLPNDRFSAERPEGSISTLTIQRTEQRDSAMYRCASSLAPQGTGHTDTQYFGPGTRLTVL.

The chain is built from TRBV23-1 and TRBJ2-7; D may match TRBD1 or TRBD2 (5 bases each). Being an ORF, TRBV23-1 has a function that is uncertain. With 3 bases removed from V and 9 bases from J, the gap between germline ends came to 18 bases. This CDR3 contains 14 residues. CDR3 in amino acids: CASSHGVGPSGQYF. The CDR3 DNA is TGCGCCAGCAGTCATGGCGTGGGACCCTCGGGGCAGTACTTC.

The rearrangement joins TRBV29-1 to TRBJ1-1; D perhaps matches TRBD1 (6 bases). The CDR3 loop spans 15 amino acids. Trimming removed 1 base from V and 6 bases from J, with 18 bases in between. The germline V gene encodes CDR1 SQVTM and CDR2 ANQGSEA. DNA of the CDR3: TGCAGCGTTGAAGCTTGGGCCAGGGGTAGACCTGAAGCTTTCTTT. It is translated as CSVEAWARGRPEAFF.

This clonotype came up a few times. The chain uses TRBV6-5 and TRBJ1-3, with 8 bases fitting TRBD1. Per germline, CDR1 MNHEY and CDR2 SVGAGI. V shed 4 bases and J 0 bases; nucleotides not matched to a gene: 5. CDR3 length: 16 residues. Here the CDR3 reads CASSSGQEFSGNTIYF. In DNA, the CDR3 is TGTGCCAGCAGTTCGGGACAGGAGTTCTCTGGAAACACCATATATTTT.

The V and J genes are TRBV6-6 and TRBJ2-7, with 13 positions matching TRBD2. Germline loops: CDR1 MNHNY, CDR2 SVGAGI (reference sequence). CDR3 length: 18 residues. After removal of 2 bases from V and 2 bases from J, the junction contained 9 bases not matched to a gene. The CDR3 spells CASSYDGTSGAPPYEQYF. The DNA of the CDR3 is TGTGCCAGCAGTTACGATGGGACTAGCGGGGCCCCACCCTACGAGCAGTACTTC.

The chain joins TRBV7-2 to TRBJ1-3; D gene ambiguous. Looked up from germline, CDR1 is SGHTA and CDR2 is FQGNSA. The CDR3 loop spans 15 amino acids. V was shortened by 1 base and J by 4 bases, with 11 bases between the two germline ends. DNA for the CDR3: TGTGCCAGCAGCTTAGTAGGAGTGTTCGGAAACACCATATATTTT. Translation gives CASSLVGVFGNTIYF.

V is TRBV7-2 and J is TRBJ2-5; 9 bases are shared with TRBD2. V gave up 5 bases and J gave up 4 bases; unmatched junction bases: 11. CDR1 SGHTA and CDR2 FQGNSA come from the germline V gene. This CDR3 has 16 amino acids. The CDR3 bases are TGTGCCAGCAGCGTGGGCGGGGGGGCGGGAAGAGAGACCCAGTACTTC. It yields the protein CASSVGGGAGRETQYF.

This chain links TRBV6-6 with TRBJ1-3, with D possibly matching TRBD1 (6 bases). Trimming pared 11 bases from V and 3 bases from J, leaving 17 bases between. The CDR3 has 14 amino acids. Looked up from germline, CDR1 is MNHNY and CDR2 is SVGAGI (reference sequence). In nucleotides, the CDR3 is TGTGCCGGAACACAGGGTCTCGGTGGAAACACCATATATTTT. Its translation: CAGTQGLGGNTIYF.

This chain connects TRBV15 to TRBJ1-3; maybe TRBD1 (5 bases). Germline V gene lookup returns CDR1 LNHNV and CDR2 YYDKDF (reference sequence). The CDR3 runs 18 residues. The V and J ends lost 0 bases and 0 bases respectively, with 15 bases between them. The CDR3 nucleotides read TGTGCCACCAGCAGAGAGATGACAGTAACTAGCTCTGGAAACACCATATATTTT. Translating gives CATSREMTVTSSGNTIYF.

The chain couples TRBV27 to TRBJ2-1; 7 bases align to TRBD1. The CDR3 runs 13 residues. J gave up 7 bases and V 6 bases, and 6 bases lay outside the gene matches. Germline values: CDR1 MNHEY, CDR2 SMNVEV (reference sequence). CDR3 DNA sequence: TGTGCCAGCAGCCCCGAGGGGGCGAATGAGCAGTTCTTC. Protein sequence: CASSPEGANEQFF.

This rearrangement joins TRBV5-1 to TRBJ2-1; D might be TRBD1 or TRBD2, each matching 5 bases. V was shortened by 3 bases and J by 8 bases, with 15 bases between the two germline ends. Germline CDR1 is SGHRS and CDR2 is YFSETQ. The CDR3 is made up of 14 amino acids. Written as DNA, the CDR3 is TGCGCCAGCAGCTCGGGGACCGTAGGCGATGAGCAGTTCTTC. This gives the protein CASSSGTVGDEQFF.

V gene TRBV3-1 combines with J gene TRBJ2-7; 10 positions agree with TRBD2. V shed 4 bases and J 5 bases; nucleotides not matched to a gene: 11. The CDR3 runs 16 residues. CDR1 LGHDT and CDR2 YNNKEL come from the germline V gene (reference sequence). DNA for the CDR3: TGTGCCAGCAGCCCTCAAAGCACTAGCGGGACCCACGAGCAGTACTTC. Translation: CASSPQSTSGTHEQYF.

This rearrangement joins TRBV28 to TRBJ2-5, with 7 bases fitting TRBD1. CDR3 length: 15 residues. Germline CDR1 and CDR2: MDHEN and SYDVKM. The junction had 9 bases not matched to a gene; V was cut back by 6 bases and J by 2 bases. The CDR3 loop reads CASSDPDRVQETQYF. The CDR3 DNA follows: TGTGCCAGCAGCGACCCTGACAGGGTACAAGAGACCCAGTACTTC.

This sequence joins TRBV24-1 and TRBJ1-2, with D unclear. Trimming removed 4 bases from V and 4 bases from J, with 9 bases in between. Germline CDR1 KGHDR, CDR2 SFDVKD. The CDR3 consists of 13 residues. In DNA form, the CDR3 reads TGTGCCACCAGTGACTCCACAGCCTATGGCTACACCTTC. This translates into CATSDSTAYGYTF.

This clonotype was seen a handful of times. The CDR3 nucleotides read TGTGCCAGCAGCGTCGGGACGGGAGGTAACGGGGAGCTGTTTTTT. This encodes CASSVGTGGNGELFF. The rearrangement joins TRBV7-9 to TRBJ2-2, with 7 bases matching TRBD2. The CDR3 has 15 amino acids. Germline V CDR1 and CDR2: SEHNR, FQNEAQ (reference sequence). The ends lost 5 bases at V and 7 bases at J; junction bases unmatched: 10.

The V gene is TRBV13, the J gene TRBJ2-2; possibly TRBD1 for D (6 bases). This CDR3 has 15 residues. Germline CDR1 is PRHDT and CDR2 is FYEKMQ (reference sequence). Trimming took off 5 bases at V and 4 bases at J, with 14 bases between the two ends. CDR3 nucleotide sequence: TGTGCCAGCAGCACAGACGGGACACTCACCGGGGAGCTGTTTTTT. Protein product: CASSTDGTLTGELFF.

This clonotype has more than one count but fewer than ten. The V and J genes are TRBV4-3 and TRBJ1-6; no clear D gene. This CDR3 comprises 17 residues. Looked up from germline, CDR1 is LGHNA and CDR2 is YSLEER. V was shortened by 0 bases and J by 0 bases, with 9 bases between the two germline ends. CDR3 bases: TGCGCCAGCAGCCAAGATCCAGGCGTCTCCTATAATTCACCCCTCCACTTT. This gives the protein CASSQDPGVSYNSPLHF.

This clonotype was detected ten times or more. The chain carries TRBV7-2 and TRBJ1-4, with D possibly TRBD1 on 5 matching bases. Germline lookup yields CDR1 SGHTA and CDR2 FQGNSA. V was pared by 1 base and J by 0 bases, with 12 bases between. The CDR3 extends over 17 amino acids. The chain's CDR3 is CASSLDPGRATNEKLFF. In DNA form, the CDR3 reads TGTGCCAGCAGCTTAGACCCGGGGCGGGCAACTAATGAAAAACTGTTTTTT.

This clonotype has ten or more counts. The chain combines TRBV7-9 with TRBJ2-6, with unresolved D. This CDR3 has 15 residues. Trimming took off 9 bases at V and 0 bases at J, with 12 bases between the two ends. Germline CDR1 reads SEHNR; CDR2 reads FQNEAQ (reference sequence). The CDR3 region has the DNA TGTGCCAGTCGTTACCCCGGCTCTGGGGCCAACGTCCTGACTTTC. Its translation is CASRYPGSGANVLTF.

This sequence joins TRBV7-9 and TRBJ1-4, with D unresolved. The CDR3 loop spans 15 amino acids. The V and J ends lost 5 bases and 0 bases respectively, with 10 bases between them. In germline, CDR1 is SEHNR, CDR2 FQNEAQ (reference sequence). The CDR3 sequence is CASSPSTATNEKLFF. In DNA form, the CDR3 reads TGTGCCAGCAGCCCGAGTACCGCAACTAATGAAAAACTGTTTTTT.

V and J are TRBV9 and TRBJ2-2; D gene unclear. Trimming shortened V by 0 bases and J by 10 bases, and 7 bases separated the two germline ends. CDR1 and CDR2 from the germline V gene are SGDLS and YYNGEE. CDR3 length: 12 amino acids. CDR3 DNA sequence: TGTGCCAGCAGCGTAGGAGGCGAGGAGCTGTTTTTT. Protein sequence: CASSVGGEELFF.

The chain has TRBV7-8 and TRBJ2-3; possible D gene TRBD2, 5 bases. In germline, CDR1 is SGHVS, CDR2 FQNEAQ. Trimming left V 5 bases short and J 0 bases short, with 12 bases between. The CDR3 runs 15 residues. CDR3 bases: TGTGCCAGCAGCAGGGAGAGGACTAGCACAGATACGCAGTATTTT. Translating it yields CASSRERTSTDTQYF.

The V gene is TRBV7-9, the J gene TRBJ1-2; D gene ambiguous. Germline CDR1 and CDR2: SEHNR and FQNEAQ (reference sequence). The CDR3 has 16 residues. V was trimmed by 5 bases and J by 8 bases, leaving 24 bases between them. CDR3 loop: CASSRELVGTGGGYTF. CDR3 bases: TGTGCCAGCAGCCGGGAATTAGTGGGTACTGGCGGGGGCTACACCTTC.